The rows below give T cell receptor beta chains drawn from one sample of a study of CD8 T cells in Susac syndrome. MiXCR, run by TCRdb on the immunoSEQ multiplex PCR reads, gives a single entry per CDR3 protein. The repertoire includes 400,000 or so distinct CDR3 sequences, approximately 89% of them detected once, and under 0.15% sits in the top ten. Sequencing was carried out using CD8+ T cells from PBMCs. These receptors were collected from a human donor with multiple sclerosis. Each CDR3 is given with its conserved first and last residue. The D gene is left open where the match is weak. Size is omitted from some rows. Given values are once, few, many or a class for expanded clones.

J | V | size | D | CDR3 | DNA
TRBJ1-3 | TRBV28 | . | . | CASSLTGALSGNTIYF | TGTGCCAGCAGTCTGACAGGAGCTCTCTCTGGAAACACCATATATTTT
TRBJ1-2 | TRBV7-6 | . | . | CASSLGTGPSGYTF | TGTGCCAGCAGCCTGGGCACAGGCCCTAGTGGCTACACCTTC
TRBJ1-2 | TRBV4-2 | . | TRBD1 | CASSQTRGTGAEEDYGYTF | TGTGCCAGCAGCCAGACGAGGGGGACAGGGGCGGAGGAGGACTATGGCTACACCTTC
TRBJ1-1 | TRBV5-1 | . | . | CASSEGGNEAFF | TGCGCCAGCAGCGAAGGGGGTAATGAAGCTTTCTTT
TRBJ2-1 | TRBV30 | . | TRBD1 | CAWSGGQGDNEQFF | TGTGCCTGGAGTGGGGGACAGGGGGATAATGAGCAGTTCTTC
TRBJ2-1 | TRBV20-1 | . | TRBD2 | CSATSERLAGGDEQFF | TGCAGTGCTACATCAGAGAGACTAGCGGGAGGGGATGAGCAGTTCTTC
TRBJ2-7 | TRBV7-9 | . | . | CASRLGGTYEQYF | TGTGCCAGCAGATTAGGGGGAACCTACGAGCAGTACTTC
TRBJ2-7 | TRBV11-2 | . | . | CASSLVSRRDLRFYEQYF | TGTGCCAGCAGCTTAGTATCCCGCCGGGATCTCCGCTTCTACGAGCAGTACTTC
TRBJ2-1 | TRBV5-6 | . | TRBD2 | CASTTLGGLVNEQFF | TGTGCCAGCACCACTTTAGGGGGACTAGTCAATGAGCAGTTCTTC
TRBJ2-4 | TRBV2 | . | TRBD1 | CASTGQGIRIQYF | TGTGCCAGCACCGGACAGGGGATACGTATTCAGTACTTC
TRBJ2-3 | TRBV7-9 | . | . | CASSLDSAGQTQYF | TGTGCCAGCAGCTTAGATTCCGCAGGCCAAACGCAGTATTTT
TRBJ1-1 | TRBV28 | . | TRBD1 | CASSIEDRETMNTEAFF | TGTGCCAGCAGCATAGAGGACAGGGAAACCATGAACACTGAAGCTTTCTTT
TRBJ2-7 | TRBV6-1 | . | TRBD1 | CASSEGLRDSSYEQYF | TGTGCCAGCAGTGAAGGACTCCGGGACAGCTCCTACGAGCAGTACTTC
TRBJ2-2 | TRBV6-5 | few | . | CASSYSSAHGELFF | TGTGCCAGCAGTTACTCATCAGCGCACGGGGAGCTGTTTTTT
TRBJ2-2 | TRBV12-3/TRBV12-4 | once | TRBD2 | CASSPTGGGLASGELFF | TGTGCCAGCAGCCCCACCGGGGGGGGACTCGCGTCCGGGGAGCTGTTTTTT
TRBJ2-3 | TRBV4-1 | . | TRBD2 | CASSQDRAGAGGDVEADTQYF | TGCGCCAGCAGCCAAGATCGAGCCGGAGCGGGGGGCGACGTAGAGGCGGATACGCAGTATTTT
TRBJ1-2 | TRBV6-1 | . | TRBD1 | CASRPGQGIFNYGYTF | TGTGCCAGCAGACCGGGACAGGGGATCTTTAACTATGGCTACACCTTC
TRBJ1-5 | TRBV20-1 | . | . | CSATDSYSNQPQHF | TGCAGTGCTACCGACAGTTATAGCAATCAGCCCCAGCATTTT
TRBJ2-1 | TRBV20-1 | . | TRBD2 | CSATLLWGRENEQFF | TGCAGTGCTACTCTTCTCTGGGGGAGGGAGAATGAGCAGTTCTTC
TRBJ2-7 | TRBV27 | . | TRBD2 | CASISLGGGASIYEQYF | TGTGCCAGCATTTCGCTGGGCGGGGGGGCTTCTATCTACGAGCAGTACTTC
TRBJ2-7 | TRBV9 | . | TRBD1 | CASSVGQGVSYEQYF | TGTGCCAGCAGCGTCGGACAGGGGGTATCCTACGAGCAGTACTTC
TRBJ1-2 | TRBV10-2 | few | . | CASSPATYGYTF | TGCGCCAGCAGTCCCGCCACCTATGGCTACACCTTC
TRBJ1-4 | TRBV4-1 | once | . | CASSQDPRPEKLFF | TGCGCCAGCAGCCAAGATCCCCGCCCTGAAAAACTGTTTTTT
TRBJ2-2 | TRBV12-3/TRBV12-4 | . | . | CASSFLTGELFF | TGTGCCAGCAGTTTTCTGACCGGGGAGCTGTTTTTT
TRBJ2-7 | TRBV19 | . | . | CASSDGLGENYEQYF | TGTGCCAGCTCAGACGGGTTAGGGGAGAATTACGAGCAGTACTTC
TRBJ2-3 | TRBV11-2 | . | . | CASSPTLGVTDTQYF | TGTGCCAGCAGCCCCACCTTGGGGGTGACAGATACGCAGTATTTT
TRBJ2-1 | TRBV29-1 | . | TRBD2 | CSVNALAASYNEQFF | TGCAGCGTCAACGCGCTAGCGGCCTCCTACAATGAGCAGTTCTTC
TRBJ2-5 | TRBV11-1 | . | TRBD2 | CASSPGASGSEQETQYF | TGTGCCAGCAGTCCTGGCGCTAGCGGGAGCGAGCAAGAGACCCAGTACTTC
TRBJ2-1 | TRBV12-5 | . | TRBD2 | CASGPGTSGINEQFF | TGTGCTAGTGGTCCCGGGACTAGCGGGATCAATGAGCAGTTCTTC
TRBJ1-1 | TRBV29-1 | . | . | CSVENRVNTEAFF | TGCAGCGTTGAGAACAGGGTGAACACTGAAGCTTTCTTT
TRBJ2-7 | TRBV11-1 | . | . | CASSLESGSYEQYF | TGTGCCAGCAGCTTAGAATCAGGCTCCTACGAGCAGTACTTC
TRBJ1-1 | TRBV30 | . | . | CASIKIQGTNTEAFF | TGTGCCTCGATAAAAATACAGGGAACGAACACTGAAGCTTTCTTT
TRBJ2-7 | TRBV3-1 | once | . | CASSRGGDSLSYEQYF | TGTGCCAGCAGCCGAGGAGGGGACAGCCTTTCCTACGAGCAGTACTTC
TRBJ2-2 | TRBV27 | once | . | CASSFEGPDTGELFF | TGTGCCAGCAGTTTTGAGGGGCCGGACACCGGGGAGCTGTTTTTT
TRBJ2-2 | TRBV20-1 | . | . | CSARDRTKNTGELFF | TGCAGTGCTAGAGATCGGACAAAGAACACCGGGGAGCTGTTTTTT
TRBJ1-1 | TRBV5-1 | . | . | CASSARRRNTEAFF | TGCGCCAGCAGCGCCAGGAGGCGCAACACTGAAGCTTTCTTT
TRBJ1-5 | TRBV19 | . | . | CVSSIFEGNQPQHF | TGTGTCAGTAGTATTTTTGAGGGCAATCAGCCCCAGCATTTT
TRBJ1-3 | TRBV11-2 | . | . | CASSLWTVGAGNTIYF | TGTGCCAGCAGCTTATGGACGGTGGGCGCGGGAAACACCATATATTTT
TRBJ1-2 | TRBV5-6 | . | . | CASSFGESYTF | TGTGCCAGCAGCTTCGGCGAGAGCTACACCTTC
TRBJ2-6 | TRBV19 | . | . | CASSIDSSGANVLTF | TGTGCCAGTAGTATTGACTCCTCTGGGGCCAACGTCCTGACTTTC
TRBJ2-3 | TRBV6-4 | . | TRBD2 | CASSRRAGEADTQYF | TGTGCCAGCAGCCGCCGAGCGGGAGAAGCAGATACGCAGTATTTT
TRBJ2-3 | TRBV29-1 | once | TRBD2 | CSVADFAGRAGDTQYF | TGCAGCGTTGCGGATTTTGCGGGGAGGGCCGGAGATACGCAGTATTTT
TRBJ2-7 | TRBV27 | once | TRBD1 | CASRTGQALIYEQYF | TGTGCCAGCAGAACCGGACAGGCCCTGATCTACGAGCAGTACTTC
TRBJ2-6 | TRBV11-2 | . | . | CASSLAAGLSSGANVLTF | TGTGCCAGCAGCTTAGCCGCAGGCCTAAGCTCTGGGGCCAACGTCCTGACTTTC
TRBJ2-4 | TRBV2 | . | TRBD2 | CASLGGPGDIQYF | TGTGCCAGCCTGGGAGGGCCCGGAGACATTCAGTACTTC
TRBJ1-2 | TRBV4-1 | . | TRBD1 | CASSLPDRAIGYGYTF | TGCGCCAGCAGCCTACCGGACAGGGCAATCGGCTATGGCTACACCTTC
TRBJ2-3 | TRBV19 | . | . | CASSAGTLQDTDTQYF | TGTGCCAGTAGTGCTGGAACACTCCAGGACACAGATACGCAGTATTTT
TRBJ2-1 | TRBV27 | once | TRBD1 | CATKNRGSYNEQFF | TGTGCCACCAAGAACAGGGGGTCCTACAATGAGCAGTTCTTC
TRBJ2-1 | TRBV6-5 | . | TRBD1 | CASSYLGQYNEQFF | TGTGCCAGCAGTTACCTGGGACAGTACAATGAGCAGTTCTTC
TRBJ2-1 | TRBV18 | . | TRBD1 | CASSPTGDKVNEQFF | TGTGCCAGCTCACCGACAGGGGATAAGGTCAATGAGCAGTTCTTC
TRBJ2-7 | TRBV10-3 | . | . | CAISESGGRAPYEQYF | TGTGCCATCAGTGAGTCTGGGGGGCGAGCGCCCTACGAGCAGTACTTC
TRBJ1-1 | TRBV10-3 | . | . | CAISESTQLYTEAFF | TGTGCCATCAGTGAGTCGACACAGCTATACACTGAAGCTTTCTTT
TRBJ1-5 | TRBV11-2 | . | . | CASSALTGTRNQPQHF | TGTGCCAGCAGCGCTTTAACTGGGACTCGCAATCAGCCCCAGCATTTT
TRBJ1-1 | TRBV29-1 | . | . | CSVGPGPRNTEAFF | TGCAGCGTTGGACCGGGACCCCGGAACACTGAAGCTTTCTTT
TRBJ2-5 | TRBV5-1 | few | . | CASSLEDTLIETQYF | TGCGCCAGCAGCTTGGAGGACACCCTCATTGAGACCCAGTACTTC
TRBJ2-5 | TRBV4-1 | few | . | CASSQEGRMGETQYF | TGCGCCAGCAGCCAAGAGGGTAGGATGGGGGAGACCCAGTACTTC
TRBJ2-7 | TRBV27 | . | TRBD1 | CASSLTGQGPSYEQYF | TGTGCCAGCAGTTTAACAGGACAGGGCCCCTCCTACGAGCAGTACTTC